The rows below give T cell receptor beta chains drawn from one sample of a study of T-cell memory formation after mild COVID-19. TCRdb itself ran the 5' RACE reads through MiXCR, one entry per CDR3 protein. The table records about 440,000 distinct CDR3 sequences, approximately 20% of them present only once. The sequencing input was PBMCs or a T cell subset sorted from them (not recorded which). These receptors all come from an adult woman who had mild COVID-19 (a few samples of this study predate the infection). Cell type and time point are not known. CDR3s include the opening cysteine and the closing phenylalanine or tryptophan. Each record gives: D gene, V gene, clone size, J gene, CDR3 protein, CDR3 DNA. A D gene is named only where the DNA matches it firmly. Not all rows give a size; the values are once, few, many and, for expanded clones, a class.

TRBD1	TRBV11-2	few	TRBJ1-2	CASSSLRGQGAGGYTF	TGTGCCAGCAGCTCCCTTCGAGGACAGGGGGCCGGTGGCTACACCTTC
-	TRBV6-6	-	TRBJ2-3	CASSYMDDTQYF	TGTGCCAGCAGTTACATGGACGATACGCAGTATTTT
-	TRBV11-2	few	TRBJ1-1	CASSLEPAGEAFF	TGTGCCAGCAGCTTAGAGCCGGCAGGCGAAGCTTTCTTT
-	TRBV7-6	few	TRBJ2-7	CASSSPRTTGGWQYF	TGTGCCAGCAGCTCCCCCCGGACTACCGGAGGGTGGCAGTACTTC
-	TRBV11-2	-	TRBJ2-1	CASSGRQYNEQFF	TGTGCCAGCAGCGGTCGACAGTACAATGAGCAGTTCTTC
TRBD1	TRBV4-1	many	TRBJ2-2	CASSQALVQGSFTGELFF	TGCGCCAGCAGCCAAGCACTTGTACAGGGGTCCTTCACCGGGGAGCTGTTTTTT
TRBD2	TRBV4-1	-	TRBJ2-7	CASSPRLSGETYEQYF	TGCGCCAGCAGCCCCCGACTGAGCGGGGAAACCTACGAGCAGTACTTC
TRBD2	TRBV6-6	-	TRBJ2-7	CASKGSGRALGYEQYF	TGTGCCTCCAAGGGGAGCGGGAGGGCCCTGGGCTACGAGCAGTACTTC
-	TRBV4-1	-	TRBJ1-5	CASSQDLGGGGNQPQHF	TGCGCCAGCAGCCAAGATCTTGGGGGGGGTGGCAATCAGCCCCAGCATTTT
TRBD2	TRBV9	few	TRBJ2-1	CASSVSGGGNNEQFF	TGTGCCAGCAGCGTTAGCGGGGGTGGAAACAATGAGCAGTTCTTC
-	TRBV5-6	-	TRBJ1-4	CASSRRGTNEKLFF	TGTGCCAGCAGCCGCCGAGGGACTAATGAAAAACTGTTTTTT
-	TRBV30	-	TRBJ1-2	CAWVRTAGYGYTF	TGTGCCTGGGTTCGTACCGCGGGCTATGGCTACACCTTC
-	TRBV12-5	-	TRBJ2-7	CASGLVPTPGSYEQYF	TGTGCTAGTGGTTTGGTACCGACACCTGGAAGCTACGAGCAGTACTTC
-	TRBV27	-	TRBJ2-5	CASSPELVETQYF	TGTGCCAGCAGCCCCGAACTAGTCGAGACCCAGTACTTC
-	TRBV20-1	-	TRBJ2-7	CSARDRGDNEQYF	TGCAGTGCTAGAGATCGAGGGGACAATGAGCAGTACTTC
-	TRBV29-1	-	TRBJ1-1	CSVDSDREAFF	TGCAGCGTTGATTCGGACAGAGAAGCTTTCTTT
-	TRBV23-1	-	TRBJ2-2	CASSPQRRDDFANTGELFF	TGCGCCAGCAGTCCCCAGCGGCGAGACGATTTCGCGAACACCGGGGAGCTGTTTTTT
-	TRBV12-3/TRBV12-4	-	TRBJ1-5	CASSLGSVYSNQPQHF	TGTGCCAGCAGTTTAGGGTCCGTATATAGCAATCAGCCCCAGCATTTT
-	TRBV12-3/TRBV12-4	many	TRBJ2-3	CASSLVGTQYF	TGTGCCAGCAGTTTGGTGGGTACGCAGTATTTT
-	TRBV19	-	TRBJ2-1	CASSIQREQFF	TGTGCCAGTAGTATTCAGCGGGAGCAGTTCTTC
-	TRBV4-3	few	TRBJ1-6	CASSQERSQGVNSPLHF	TGCGCCAGCAGCCAAGAGAGGAGCCAGGGTGTGAATTCACCCCTCCACTTT